This T cell receptor (beta chain) was documented in a study of blood T cell repertoires in COVID-19. Study summary: Samples taken during acute and convalescent COVID-19 were collected in the United States, Italy and Spain. The analysed material was cDNA or gDNA that came from T cells, B-cell-depleted T cells, or PBMCs.

This CDR3 comprises 15 residues. The germline V gene has CDR1 SGHDT and CDR2 YYEEEE. Trimming cost V 3 bases and J 5 bases; bases outside gene matches: 5. This clone showed up just a few times. Under the authors' procedure: Reference gene primer amplification yielded estimated nucleated cell counts. Assay used: immunoSEQ multiplex PCR; TCRdb lists only in-frame clones, some missing. Clone size and V and J calls were adopted from that table, with D and trimming inferred from the DNA. The sample lists over 130,000 clones; approximately 86% were seen once. V gene TRBV5-6 combines with J gene TRBJ2-1; 10 bases agree with TRBD2. This clonotype was sampled from a man in his 70s with acute or convalescent COVID-19. Sequencing used peripheral blood. DNA of the CDR3: TGTGCCAGCAGCTCCCTAGCGGGAGACAACAATGAGCAGTTCTTC. It encodes CASSSLAGDNNEQFF.